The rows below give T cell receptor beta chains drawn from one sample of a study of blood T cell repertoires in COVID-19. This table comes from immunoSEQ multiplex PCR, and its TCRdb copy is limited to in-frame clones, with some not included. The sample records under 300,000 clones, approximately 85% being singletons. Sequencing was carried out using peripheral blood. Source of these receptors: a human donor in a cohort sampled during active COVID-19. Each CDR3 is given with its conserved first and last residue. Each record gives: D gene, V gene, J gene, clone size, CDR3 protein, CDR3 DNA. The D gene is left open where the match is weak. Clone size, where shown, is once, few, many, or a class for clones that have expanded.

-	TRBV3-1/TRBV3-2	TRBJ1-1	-	CASRGGSTEAFF	TGTGCCAGCCGGGGGGGGAGCACTGAAGCTTTCTTT
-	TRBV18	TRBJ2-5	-	CASSRGDRETQYF	TGTGCCAGCTCACGGGGGGACCGGGAGACCCAGTACTTC
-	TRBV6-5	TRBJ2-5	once	CASKWSGRETQYF	TGTGCCAGCAAATGGTCAGGGCGGGAGACCCAGTACTTC
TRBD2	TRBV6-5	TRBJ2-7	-	CASGREAPYEQYF	TGTGCCAGCGGGCGGGAGGCCCCCTACGAGCAGTACTTC
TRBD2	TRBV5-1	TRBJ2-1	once	CASSSGTSGSVAQFF	TGCGCCAGCAGCTCTGGGACTAGCGGGAGTGTTGCGCAGTTCTTC
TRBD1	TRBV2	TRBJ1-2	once	CASRRTGEERRYTF	TGTGCCAGCAGACGGACAGGGGAGGAACGTCGCTACACCTTC
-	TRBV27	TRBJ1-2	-	CASSLLEDMGYGYTF	TGTGCCAGCAGTTTATTAGAGGACATGGGCTATGGCTACACCTTC
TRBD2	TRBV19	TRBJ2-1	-	CASSNLADYNEQFF	TGTGCCAGTAGTAATCTAGCGGACTACAATGAGCAGTTCTTC
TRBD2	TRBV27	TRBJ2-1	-	CASRKRLAGHNEQFF	TGTGCCAGCAGAAAAAGACTAGCGGGTCACAATGAGCAGTTCTTC
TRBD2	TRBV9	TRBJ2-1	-	CASDAGRALNNEQFF	TGTGCCAGCGACGCCGGGAGGGCCTTAAACAATGAGCAGTTCTTC
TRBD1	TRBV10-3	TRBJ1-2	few	CAISSRDREGYTF	TGTGCCATCAGCAGCCGGGACAGGGAAGGCTACACCTTC
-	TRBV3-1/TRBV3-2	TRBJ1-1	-	CASSQDGSKTEAFF	TGTGCCAGCAGCCAAGATGGTAGTAAGACTGAAGCTTTCTTT
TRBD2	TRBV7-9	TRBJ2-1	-	CASSLDGREYEQFF	TGTGCCAGCAGCTTAGACGGGAGGGAATATGAGCAGTTCTTC
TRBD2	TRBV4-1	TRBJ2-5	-	CASSPSGERGRETQYF	TGCGCCAGCAGCCCCTCCGGAGAGCGGGGAAGGGAGACCCAGTACTTC
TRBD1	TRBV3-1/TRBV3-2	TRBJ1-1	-	CASSLGGRTEAFF	TGTGCCAGCAGTCTAGGGGGCAGGACTGAAGCTTTCTTT
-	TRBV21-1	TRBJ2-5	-	CASSKGQEQETQYF	TGTGCCAGCAGCAAAGGACAGGAGCAAGAGACCCAGTACTTC
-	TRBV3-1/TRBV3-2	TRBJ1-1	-	CASSGLQDTEAFF	TGTGCCAGCAGCGGCCTTCAAGACACTGAAGCTTTCTTT
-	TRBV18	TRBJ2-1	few	CASSPAYNEQFF	TGTGCCAGCTCACCGGCATACAATGAGCAGTTCTTC
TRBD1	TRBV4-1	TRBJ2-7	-	CASSPGQGGTYEQYF	TGCGCCAGCAGCCCGGGACAGGGGGGAACCTACGAGCAGTACTTC
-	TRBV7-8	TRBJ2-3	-	CASSYRGSTDTQYF	TGTGCCAGCAGCTATAGGGGATCCACAGATACGCAGTATTTT
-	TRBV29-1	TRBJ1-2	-	CSVESEGRTYGYTF	TGCAGCGTTGAAAGTGAAGGGAGAACCTATGGCTACACCTTC
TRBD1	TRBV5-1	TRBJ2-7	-	CASSLGTDEQYF	TGCGCCAGCAGCTTAGGGACAGACGAGCAGTACTTC
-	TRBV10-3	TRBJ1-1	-	CAISGTSGFPEAFF	TGTGCCATCAGTGGCACTTCAGGGTTTCCTGAAGCTTTCTTT
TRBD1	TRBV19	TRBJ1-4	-	CASSPTGTGYEKLFF	TGTGCCAGTAGTCCCACCGGGACAGGGTATGAAAAACTGTTTTTT
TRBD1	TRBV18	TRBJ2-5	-	CASSPTGGQETQYF	TGTGCCAGCTCACCGACAGGGGGCCAAGAGACCCAGTACTTC
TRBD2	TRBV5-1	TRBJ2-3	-	CASSMGTSGSRDTQYF	TGCGCCAGCAGCATGGGGACTAGCGGGAGTCGTGATACGCAGTATTTT
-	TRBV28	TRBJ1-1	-	CASSRGTSGRAFF	TGTGCCAGCAGTCGCGGGACGTCCGGTCGCGCTTTCTTT
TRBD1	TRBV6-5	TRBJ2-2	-	CASRRGRTTGELFF	TGTGCCAGCAGAAGGGGGCGCACCACCGGGGAGCTGTTTTTT
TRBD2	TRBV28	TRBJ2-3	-	CASSKLLAGVRKDTQYF	TGTGCCAGCAGTAAGCTACTAGCGGGAGTCAGAAAAGATACGCAGTATTTT
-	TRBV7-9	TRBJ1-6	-	CASRPTQNSPLHF	TGTGCCAGCAGGCCTACACAGAATTCACCCCTCCACTTT
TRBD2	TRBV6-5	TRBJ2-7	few	CASSYGTSGTYEQYF	TGTGCCAGCAGTTACGGGACTAGCGGAACCTACGAGCAGTACTTC
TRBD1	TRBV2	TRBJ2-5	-	CASSTGGGYQTQYF	TGTGCCAGCAGTACAGGGGGCGGCTACCAGACCCAGTACTTC
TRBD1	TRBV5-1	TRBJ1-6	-	CASSKDRAYGDSPLHF	TGCGCCAGCAGCAAGGACAGGGCGTATGGGGATTCACCCCTCCACTTT
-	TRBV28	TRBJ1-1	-	CATTPSGRPNTEAFF	TGTGCCACCACCCCCAGCGGACGGCCGAACACTGAAGCTTTCTTT
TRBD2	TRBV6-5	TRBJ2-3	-	CASAGGTPSTDTQYF	TGTGCCAGCGCGGGAGGGACCCCTAGCACAGATACGCAGTATTTT
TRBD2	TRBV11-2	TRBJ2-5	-	CASSSGGGSGRPGETQYF	TGTGCCAGCAGCTCCGGAGGGGGTAGCGGGAGGCCCGGAGAGACCCAGTACTTC
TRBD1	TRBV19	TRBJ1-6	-	CASSIVQGNSPLHF	TGTGCCAGTAGTATCGTACAGGGGAATTCACCCCTCCACTTT
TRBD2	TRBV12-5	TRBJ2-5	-	CASAGGPGQETQYF	TGTGCTAGTGCGGGAGGGCCTGGTCAAGAGACCCAGTACTTC
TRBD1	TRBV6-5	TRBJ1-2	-	CASSFGGQGAYGYTF	TGTGCCAGCAGTTTTGGAGGACAGGGGGCTTATGGCTACACCTTC
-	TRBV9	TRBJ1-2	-	CASSPPGYGYTF	TGTGCCAGCAGCCCCCCGGGCTATGGCTACACCTTC
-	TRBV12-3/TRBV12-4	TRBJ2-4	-	CASSYTRNIQYF	TGTGCCAGCAGTTATACGAGAAACATTCAGTACTTC
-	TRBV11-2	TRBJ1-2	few	CASSFTVYGYTF	TGTGCCAGCAGCTTCACAGTTTATGGCTACACCTTC
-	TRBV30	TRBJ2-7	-	CAWSRRGVGLEVSYEQYF	TGTGCCTGGAGCCGCAGGGGAGTAGGACTAGAGGTTTCCTACGAGCAGTACTTC
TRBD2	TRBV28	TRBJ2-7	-	CASSPFLGTSGSIRYEQYF	TGTGCCAGCAGTCCTTTTCTTGGGACTAGCGGGAGTATACGTTACGAGCAGTACTTC
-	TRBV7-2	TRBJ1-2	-	CASSHAGHYGYTF	TGTGCCAGCAGCCATGCGGGGCACTATGGCTACACCTTC
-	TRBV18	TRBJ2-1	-	CASSPPPGTGFNEQFF	TGTGCCAGCTCACCACCCCCGGGAACCGGATTCAATGAGCAGTTCTTC
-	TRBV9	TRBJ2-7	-	CASSVVPGYEQYF	TGTGCCAGCAGCGTAGTCCCAGGCTACGAGCAGTACTTC
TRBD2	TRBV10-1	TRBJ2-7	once	CASSSTSGSSEQYF	TGCGCCAGCAGCTCCACTAGCGGGAGTTCTGAGCAGTACTTC
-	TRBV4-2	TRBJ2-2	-	CASSQPETGTGELFF	TGTGCCAGCAGCCAACCAGAGACGGGCACCGGGGAGCTGTTTTTT
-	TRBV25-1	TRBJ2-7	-	CASSESGTGHYEQYF	TGTGCCAGCAGTGAATCAGGGACGGGACACTACGAGCAGTACTTC
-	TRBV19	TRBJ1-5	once	CASTNKKDSSVRPQHF	TGTGCCAGTACAAATAAAAAGGACAGTTCGGTTCGGCCCCAGCATTTT
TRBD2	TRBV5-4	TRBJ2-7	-	CASSLAVAGGIPYEQYF	TGTGCCAGCAGCTTGGCGGTAGCGGGAGGTATTCCCTACGAGCAGTACTTC
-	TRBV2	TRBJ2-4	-	CASSWERENIQYF	TGTGCCAGCAGTTGGGAGAGGGAAAACATTCAGTACTTC
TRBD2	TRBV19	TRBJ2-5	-	CASSTSRTSGLQQATQYF	TGTGCCAGTAGTACCAGTCGGACTAGCGGACTACAGCAAGCGACCCAGTACTTC
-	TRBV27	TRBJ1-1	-	CASSPDARGTEAFF	TGTGCCAGCAGTCCAGACGCAAGGGGCACTGAAGCTTTCTTT
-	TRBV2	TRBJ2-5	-	CASSPDRQQETQYF	TGTGCCAGCAGTCCCGACAGGCAACAAGAGACCCAGTACTTC
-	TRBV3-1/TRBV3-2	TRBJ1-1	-	CASSLGGANTEAFF	TGTGCCAGCAGCCTAGGGGGGGCGAACACTGAAGCTTTCTTT
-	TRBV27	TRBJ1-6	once	CASTSAAASYNSPLHF	TGTGCCAGCACGTCGGCTGCGGCCTCCTATAATTCACCCCTCCACTTT
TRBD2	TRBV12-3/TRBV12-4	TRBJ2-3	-	CATSTSGTDTQYF	TGTGCCACTTCAACTAGCGGCACAGATACGCAGTATTTT
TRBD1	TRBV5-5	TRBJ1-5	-	CASARMGQLSNQPQHF	TGTGCCAGCGCCCGAATGGGACAGCTAAGCAATCAGCCCCAGCATTTT